The rows below give T cell receptor beta chains drawn from one sample of a study of beta chain features in type 1 diabetes. TCRdb's copy holds only in-frame clones and misses some; the assay was immunoSEQ multiplex PCR. This sample has under 300,000 clones, with less than 35% found just once. Input material: central memory CD4+ T cells from blood. All receptors come from a man aged 25 to 45 in good health. The CDR3 runs from the conserved cysteine through the conserved F or W. D genes are given only for firm matches. Clone size, where shown, is once, few, many, or a class for clones that have expanded.

TRBJ2-1,TRBD2,.,TRBV14,CASSHSLYTSGRVNEQFF,TGTGCCAGCAGTCACTCCCTGTATACTAGCGGGAGGGTGAATGAGCAGTTCTTC
TRBJ2-2,TRBD1,.,TRBV6-1,CASINRGRTGELFF,TGTGCCAGCATTAACAGGGGGCGCACCGGGGAGCTGTTTTTT
TRBJ2-1,TRBD2,many,TRBV4-2,CASSPSGGADNEQFF,TGTGCCAGCAGCCCGAGCGGGGGGGCCGACAATGAGCAGTTCTTC
TRBJ2-7,.,.,TRBV30,CAWSVSGAGEQYF,TGTGCCTGGAGTGTTTCAGGGGCGGGTGAGCAGTACTTC
TRBJ1-2,.,few,TRBV5-1,CASSRSPGTEYGYTF,TGCGCCAGCAGCCGCAGTCCGGGTACGGAGTATGGCTACACCTTC
TRBJ2-1,TRBD2,once,TRBV7-2,CASSFAGTSGSGEQFF,TGTGCCAGCAGCTTTGCCGGGACTAGCGGGAGCGGAGAGCAGTTCTTC
TRBJ1-5,.,few,TRBV19,CASIQSGGSKQPQHF,TGTGCCAGTATCCAGTCTGGCGGGAGTAAGCAGCCCCAGCATTTT
TRBJ2-1,TRBD1,few,TRBV29-1,CSVETRQGAYEQFF,TGCAGCGTTGAAACCCGGCAGGGGGCTTATGAGCAGTTCTTC
TRBJ2-7,TRBD1,.,TRBV6-5,CASTGTGGNEQYF,TGTGCCAGCACCGGGACAGGGGGCAACGAGCAGTACTTC
TRBJ2-1,TRBD2,.,TRBV4-3,CASSRLAGGVYNEQFF,TGCGCCAGCAGCCGTCTAGCGGGAGGAGTGTACAATGAGCAGTTCTTC
TRBJ2-7,.,.,TRBV29-1,CSARTGEYEQYF,TGCAGCGCGAGAACGGGAGAATACGAGCAGTACTTC
TRBJ1-5,.,few,TRBV27,CASSPQGSQPQHF,TGTGCCAGCAGTCCGCAGGGGAGTCAGCCCCAGCATTTT
TRBJ2-7,TRBD2,.,TRBV29-1,CSVGLAGGGSSYEQYF,TGCAGCGTTGGGCTAGCGGGAGGCGGGAGCTCCTACGAGCAGTACTTC
TRBJ2-7,.,.,TRBV29-1,CSVGQGKGYEQYF,TGCAGCGTTGGCCAGGGGAAGGGCTACGAGCAGTACTTC
TRBJ1-2,.,.,TRBV28,CASSFRWDGYTF,TGTGCCAGCAGTTTTAGGTGGGACGGCTACACCTTC
TRBJ2-7,TRBD2,.,TRBV4-3,CASSQETAAGGFSYEQYF,TGCGCCAGCAGCCAAGAGACCGCAGCGGGAGGATTCTCCTACGAGCAGTACTTC